This T cell receptor beta chain was found in a study of graft-versus-host responses after intestinal transplantation. Study-wide context: Transplants given to recipients were multivisceral, liver-intestinal, or isolated intestinal. Recipients across the board were started on anti-thymocyte globulin induction, then kept on tacrolimus and steroids for about 3 years.

A remark on this clone: The antigen is undetermined.

This CDR3 spans 15 amino acids. From germline, CDR1 is MNHNS and CDR2 SASEGT. The V and J ends lost 4 bases and 1 base respectively, with 13 bases between them. Overall study results and limits: Allograft clonal ratios (graft-versus-host to host-versus-graft) were high in patients who had graft-donor T cell macrochimerism. The recipient marrow held GvH clones, and some of them showed up first in ileum or blood.

Clones were sequenced by immunoSEQ multiplex PCR, and TCRdb holds only the in-frame ones, with some missing. The sample lists more than 85,000 clones; 82% were seen once. Sequenced here: unstimulated CD4+ T cells sorted from spleen or lymph node cells, sampled before intestinal transplant. The TCR originated in a human donor who received an intestinal transplant. This rearrangement joins TRBV6-1 to TRBJ1-1; D may be TRBD1 (6 bases). The CDR3 DNA sequence: TGTGCCAGCAGTGCTCCGTCGGACAGGAACACTGAAGCTTTCTTT. Amino acids: CASSAPSDRNTEAFF.